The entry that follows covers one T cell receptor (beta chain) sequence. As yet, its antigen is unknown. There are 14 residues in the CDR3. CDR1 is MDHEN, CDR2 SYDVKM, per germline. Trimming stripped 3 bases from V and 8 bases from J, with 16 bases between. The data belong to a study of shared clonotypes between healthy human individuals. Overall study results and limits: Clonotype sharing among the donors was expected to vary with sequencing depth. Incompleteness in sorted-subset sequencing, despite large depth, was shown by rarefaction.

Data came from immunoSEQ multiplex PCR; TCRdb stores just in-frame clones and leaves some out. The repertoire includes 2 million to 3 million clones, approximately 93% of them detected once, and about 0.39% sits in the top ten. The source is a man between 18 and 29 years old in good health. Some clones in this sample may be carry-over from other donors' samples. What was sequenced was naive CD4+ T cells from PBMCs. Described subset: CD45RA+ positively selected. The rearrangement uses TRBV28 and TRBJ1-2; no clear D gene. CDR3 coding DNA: TGTGCCAGCAGTTTGGGTACACCAGGTTGGGGCTACACCTTC. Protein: CASSLGTPGWGYTF.